The 32 T cell receptor beta chains in this list originate from one sample, sequenced in a study of T cells in Graves' hyperthyroidism and ophthalmopathy. Regions amplified from RNA transcripts were the TCR beta CDR3 regions. First-round RT-PCR targeting the TCR CDR3 was performed with the HTBI primer set. From the multiplex PCR reads, TCRdb called clonotypes with MiXCR, one entry per CDR3 protein. In the table there are fewer than 850,000 distinct CDR3 sequences, 15% to 20% of which are singletons. Sequenced material: blood. These receptor sequences come from a man over 45 with Graves' hyperthyroidism.

This clonotype occurred many times. The CDR3 nucleotides read TGTGCCAGCAGCCGCGACAGGGATCAGCCCCAGCATTTT. It yields the protein CASSRDRDQPQHF. The genes are TRBV11-2 and TRBJ1-5, with 7 bases identical to TRBD1. From germline, CDR1 is SGHAT and CDR2 FQNNGV. V shed 5 bases and J 5 bases; nucleotides not matched to a gene: 3. The CDR3 covers 13 residues.

This clonotype was detected ten times or more. The V and J genes are TRBV10-3 and TRBJ2-7; 7 bases are a match to TRBD1. This CDR3 spans 11 amino acids. Germline V gives CDR1 ENHRY, CDR2 SYGVKD. J lost 5 bases, V lost 10 bases, and 5 bases had no gene match. This CDR3 reads CATGQADEQYF. DNA for the CDR3: TGTGCCACCGGACAGGCCGACGAGCAGTACTTC.

This clonotype occurred many times. V and J are TRBV12-3 or TRBV12-4 and TRBJ2-3; weak D call: TRBD2 (5 bases). The CDR3 totals 13 residues. V was shortened by 6 bases and J by 4 bases, with 11 bases between the two germline ends. CDR3 sequence reads: CASSLLLADTQYF. The CDR3, as DNA: TGTGCCAGCAGCCTTTTACTAGCAGATACGCAGTATTTT.

This clonotype occurred many times. CDR3 sequence (DNA): TGTGCCAGCAGTTATAGGGTAGCGGGAGGTGAGCAGTACTTC. Translating gives CASSYRVAGGEQYF. The chain employs TRBV6-1 and TRBJ2-7; 10 positions agree with TRBD2. Germline trimming cut 5 bases from V and 7 bases from J; bases unmatched to any gene: 8. Germline V gives CDR1 MNHNS, CDR2 SASEGT. CDR3 size: 14 residues.

This clonotype showed up many times. J is TRBJ2-7 and V is TRBV3-1; D is uncertain. This CDR3 region has 15 residues. Germline CDR1 is LGHDT and CDR2 is YNNKEL (reference sequence). Trimming pared 0 bases from V and 4 bases from J, leaving 13 bases between. For the CDR3, the DNA is TGTGCCAGCAGCCAAGACTATGCACGTAGATACGAGCAGTACTTC. This translates into CASSQDYARRYEQYF.

This clonotype was observed a handful of times. This chain links TRBV7-9 with TRBJ2-2; D may be TRBD1 (5 bases). Trimming cost V 5 bases and J 0 bases, with 13 bases left between them. The germline V gene encodes CDR1 SEHNR and CDR2 FQNEAQ (reference sequence). The CDR3 is made up of 16 amino acids. CDR3 DNA: TGTGCCAGCAGCGGATGGGGCAGAGCGAACACCGGGGAGCTGTTTTTT. Amino acid sequence: CASSGWGRANTGELFF.

A note on this clonotype: The junction differs from germline at one of its ends, possibly a read error. The chain couples TRBV28 to TRBJ1-4; 7 nucleotides line up with TRBD1. Germline CDR1 MDHEN, CDR2 SYDVKM. The CDR3 is made up of 15 amino acids. CDR3 loop: CVSSRDSPTNEKLFF. The CDR3 nucleotides read TGTGTCAGCAGCAGGGACAGCCCAACTAATGAAAAACTGTTTTTT.

V is TRBV11-2 and J is TRBJ2-2, with TRBD2 matching 11 bases. V gave up 2 bases and J gave up 2 bases; unmatched junction bases: 13. CDR3 length: 20 residues. Germline values: CDR1 SGHAT, CDR2 FQNNGV. CDR3 amino acids: CASSLLWLAGGRGNTGELFF. The CDR3 DNA sequence: TGTGCCAGCAGCTTACTCTGGCTAGCGGGAGGCCGGGGAAACACCGGGGAGCTGTTTTTT.

This clonotype was picked up many times. This chain joins TRBV2 and TRBJ2-1, with D tentatively TRBD2 (6 bases). Between the trimmed V and J ends, which lost 5 bases and 7 bases, there was a span of 12 bases. This CDR3 has 13 amino acids. Per germline, CDR1 SNHLY and CDR2 FYNNEI. The CDR3 sequence: CASSKTRQNEQFF. CDR3 nucleotides: TGTGCCAGCAGTAAGACTAGACAGAATGAGCAGTTCTTC.

This CDR3 is CASSESPGANEQFF. CDR3 sequence (DNA): TGTGCCAGCAGTGAATCACCGGGAGCTAATGAGCAGTTCTTC. This rearrangement joins TRBV6-1 to TRBJ2-1, with D perhaps matching TRBD2 (6 bases). Trimming removed 2 bases from V and 7 bases from J, with 12 bases in between. The V gene's germline CDR1 is MNHNS and CDR2 SASEGT. This CDR3 has 14 amino acids.

This chain connects TRBV19 to TRBJ2-3; 11 bases align to TRBD2. There are 15 residues in the CDR3. V gave up 8 bases and J gave up 4 bases; unmatched junction bases: 8. Germline V CDR1 and CDR2: LNHDA, SQIVND (reference sequence). The CDR3 nucleotides read TGTGCCAGTTCCGTAGCGGGAGGGCCTTCAGATACGCAGTATTTT. Protein sequence: CASSVAGGPSDTQYF.

This clonotype was seen a few times. The chain couples TRBV20-1 to TRBJ2-7, with D perhaps matching TRBD1 (6 bases). CDR1 is DFQATT, CDR2 SNEGSKA, per germline (reference sequence). V lost 5 bases to trimming and J lost 1 base, with 18 bases between them. This CDR3 has 15 residues. The CDR3 DNA follows: TGCAGTGCTGAACCTAAACAGGGTCTGTCCTACGAGCAGTACTTC. It is translated as CSAEPKQGLSYEQYF.

The chain employs TRBV6-1 and TRBJ1-1; unclear D gene. Per the germline V gene, CDR1 is MNHNS and CDR2 is SASEGT. Trimming stripped 6 bases from V and 1 base from J, with 9 bases between. This CDR3 is built from 13 residues. The chain's CDR3 is CASSRSKNTEAFF. Written as DNA, the CDR3 is TGTGCCAGCAGCCGCTCCAAGAACACTGAAGCTTTCTTT.

The table lists this clonotype with many counts. The chain is built from TRBV6-1 and TRBJ2-6, with 10 nucleotides matching TRBD1. J gave up 3 bases and V 6 bases, and 8 bases lay outside the gene matches. This CDR3 is 17 amino acids long. CDR1 is MNHNS and CDR2 is SASEGT in the germline V gene. The CDR3 region is CASRTGQGVDGANVLTF. As DNA, the CDR3 is TGTGCCAGCAGGACCGGACAGGGGGTAGATGGGGCCAACGTCCTGACTTTC.

The CDR3 here is CASRQVGDYGYTF. DNA of the CDR3: TGTGCCAGTAGGCAGGTTGGAGACTATGGCTACACCTTC. J is TRBJ1-2 and V is TRBV19; no clear D. Deletions cut 6 bases from V and 3 bases from J, with 11 bases between. CDR3 length: 13 residues. CDR1 is LNHDA, CDR2 SQIVND, per germline (reference sequence).

The chain joins TRBV4-3 to TRBJ1-5; D is ambiguous. Germline-derived CDR1 and CDR2 are LGHNA and YSLEER. V was clipped by 4 bases and J by 6 bases, with 10 bases between them. This CDR3 contains 13 residues. The CDR3 coding sequence is TGCGCCAGCAGCCGTACAGTGTCTCAGCCCCAGCATTTT. Translating gives CASSRTVSQPQHF.

The CDR3 DNA reads TGCGCCAGCAGCCGACAGAATATCTACGAGCAGTACTTC. The encoded protein is CASSRQNIYEQYF. The chain uses TRBV10-2 and TRBJ2-7; D is perhaps TRBD1 (5 bases). This CDR3 comprises 13 residues. With 6 bases removed from V and 3 bases from J, the gap between germline ends came to 12 bases. Per the germline V gene, CDR1 is WSHSY and CDR2 is SAAADI.

This clonotype was recorded many times. This chain links TRBV2 with TRBJ2-7; the D gene could be TRBD1 or TRBD2 (5 bases each). This CDR3 has 14 amino acids. The V end was cut by 7 bases, the J end by 0 bases, with 13 bases between. Germline CDR1 reads SNHLY; CDR2 reads FYNNEI. CDR3 sequence (DNA): TGTGCCAGCATGGGACGGGGTCCCTCCTACGAGCAGTACTTC. This codes for CASMGRGPSYEQYF.

This clonotype showed up just a few times. The V gene is TRBV28, the J gene TRBJ1-1, with 8 bases lining up with TRBD1. CDR3 size: 15 residues. The ends lost 8 bases at V and 1 base at J; junction bases unmatched: 9. Germline CDR1 reads MDHEN; CDR2 reads SYDVKM. The CDR3 DNA reads as TGTGCCAGCGGGCGGACAGGGCTTTCGAACACTGAAGCTTTCTTT. Encoded protein: CASGRTGLSNTEAFF.

The chain couples TRBV4-3 to TRBJ2-1, with D possibly matching TRBD1 (6 bases). Germline loops: CDR1 LGHNA, CDR2 YSLEER. V was shortened by 0 bases and J by 0 bases, with 9 bases between the two germline ends. This CDR3 is 16 amino acids long. Here the CDR3 reads CASSQDNRASYNEQFF. In DNA form, the CDR3 reads TGCGCCAGCAGCCAAGATAACAGGGCCTCCTACAATGAGCAGTTCTTC.

This clonotype was seen many times. As DNA, the CDR3 is TGCAGCGTTTTATCGACAGGAGCCTACGAGCAGTACTTC. Its protein product is CSVLSTGAYEQYF. This chain joins TRBV29-1 and TRBJ2-7, with a tentative D call TRBD1 (6 bases). Germline values: CDR1 SQVTM, CDR2 ANQGSEA. V was clipped by 5 bases and J by 2 bases, with 13 bases between them. The CDR3 has 13 amino acids.

The chain joins TRBV20-1 to TRBJ1-3; 8 bases are shared with TRBD1. Germline V gene sequence: CDR1 DFQATT, CDR2 SNEGSKA (reference sequence). V shed 6 bases, J shed 4 bases, and the junction held 5 bases outside the gene matches. The CDR3 extends over 13 amino acids. The CDR3 bases are TGCAGTGCGCCGACAGGGGTCGGAAACACCATATATTTT. Translating gives CSAPTGVGNTIYF.

This clonotype was recorded many times. V is TRBV2 and J is TRBJ2-3; perhaps TRBD2 as D (5 bases). Germline V gene sequence: CDR1 SNHLY, CDR2 FYNNEI. The CDR3 loop spans 14 amino acids. V was pared by 5 bases and J by 4 bases, with 13 bases between. The CDR3 nucleotides read TGTGCCAGCAGTCCTAGCTCCCAGGCAGATACGCAGTATTTT. Protein product: CASSPSSQADTQYF.

The rearrangement uses TRBV3-1 and TRBJ1-2, with a tentative D call TRBD1 (6 bases). V gave up 1 base and J gave up 6 bases, with 15 bases separating them. The CDR3 is 15 residues long. Germline V gene data show CDR1 as LGHDT and CDR2 as YNNKEL (reference sequence). CDR3: CASSQGETGRDGYTF. DNA for the CDR3: TGTGCCAGCAGCCAAGGGGAGACAGGACGGGATGGCTACACCTTC.

At least ten counts were recorded for this clonotype. This chain joins TRBV28 and TRBJ2-7; TRBD1 might be the D (5 bases). Germline V gene sequence: CDR1 MDHEN, CDR2 SYDVKM. Trimming removed 7 bases from V and 2 bases from J, with 15 bases in between. This CDR3 is 14 amino acids long. CDR3 sequence: CASNQWQGPYEQYF. The DNA for the CDR3 is TGTGCCAGCAACCAATGGCAGGGTCCCTACGAGCAGTACTTC.

This clonotype has a count of ten or more. The V and J genes are TRBV18 and TRBJ2-2, with D perhaps TRBD1 (5 bases). There are 15 residues in the CDR3. The ends were cut back, 1 base at V and 1 base at J, with 7 bases in the middle. Germline-derived CDR1 and CDR2 are KGHSH and LQKENI. The DNA of the CDR3 is TGTGCCAGCTCACCACTTCAGGGGAACACCGGGGAGCTGTTTTTT. It translates to CASSPLQGNTGELFF.

This clonotype was counted between two and nine times. The chain combines TRBV4-1 with TRBJ2-3; weak D call: TRBD2 (5 bases). CDR1 MGHRA and CDR2 YSYEKL come from the germline V gene. CDR3 length equals 16 residues. Trimming stripped 1 base from V and 0 bases from J, with 11 bases between. CDR3 sequence reads: CASSQGQRPSTDTQYF. For the CDR3, the DNA is TGCGCCAGCAGCCAAGGCCAGCGGCCTAGCACAGATACGCAGTATTTT.

The rearrangement links TRBV19 to TRBJ2-1, with 11 nucleotides matching TRBD2. Unmatched junction bases numbered 8, after V lost 3 bases and J lost 7 bases. Germline loops: CDR1 LNHDA, CDR2 SQIVND (reference sequence). The length of the CDR3 is 16 residues. CDR3 DNA: TGTGCCAGTAGTATGATTAGCGGGAGGGCCGGGAATGAGCAGTTCTTC. Translated: CASSMISGRAGNEQFF.

Of note for this clonotype: The junction departs from germline at one end; a sequencing error may be responsible. The rearrangement joins TRBV7-2 to TRBJ2-1; a weak D match, TRBD1 (5 bases). The CDR3 has 16 amino acids. The germline CDR1 and CDR2 sequences are SGHTA and FQGNSA. CDR3 sequence (DNA): TGTGCCGGCAGCTCGACAAGGGGCGGATCATGGAATGAACAGTTCTTC. Amino acids: CAGSSTRGGSWNEQFF.

This clonotype was found a few times. V usage is TRBV20-1 and J usage is TRBJ2-1; 7 bases fit TRBD1. The germline gives CDR1 DFQATT, CDR2 SNEGSKA (reference sequence). The V segment lost 6 bases and the J segment 8 bases; nucleotides outside the gene matches: 16. There are 15 residues in the CDR3. The CDR3 DNA reads as TGCAGTGCCCGCTCGCGGACAGGTGGGGAAGATGAGCAGTTCTTC. This translates into CSARSRTGGEDEQFF.

The chain recombines TRBV6-1 with TRBJ1-2; the D gene is possibly TRBD1 (6 bases). Trimming took 6 bases from V and 4 from J, leaving 18 bases between them. The length of the CDR3 is 15 residues. From germline, CDR1 is MNHNS and CDR2 SASEGT. In DNA form, the CDR3 reads TGTGCCAGCAGGGCGGACAGTAGGGAGATCTATGGCTACACCTTC. It translates to CASRADSREIYGYTF.

This clonotype was counted between two and nine times. The V gene is TRBV4-1, the J gene TRBJ2-1; D ambiguous. CDR3 length: 12 residues. Trimming cost V 3 bases and J 5 bases, with 5 bases left between them. Germline CDR1 MGHRA, CDR2 YSYEKL. Written as DNA, the CDR3 is TGCGCCAGCAGCCACAGGAACAATGAGCAGTTCTTC. Translating gives CASSHRNNEQFF.